This TCR beta chain was sequenced for a study of PD-1 blockade in classical Hodgkin lymphoma. Profiling relied on immunoSEQ multiplex PCR, and the TCRdb table lists in-frame clones only, not all of them. The sample has about 39,000 clones; about 90% are singletons. Relapses following autologous stem cell transplantation were seen in all patients, with brentuximab vedotin exposure varying. Per the germline V gene, CDR1 is SQVTM and CDR2 is ANQGSEA. Trimming shortened V by 5 bases and J by 1 base, and 11 bases separated the two germline ends. This CDR3 has 13 residues. The chain uses TRBV29-1 and TRBJ1-1; D not resolved. The TCR originated in a human donor with classical Hodgkin lymphoma. The material was peripheral blood mononuclear cells (PBMCs), obtained at baseline. CDR3 sequence: CSVPGQTNTEAFF. The DNA of the CDR3 is TGCAGCGTTCCCGGGCAGACGAACACTGAAGCTTTCTTT.